This record covers a single T cell receptor beta chain. Antigen: not known. The V gene lost 7 bases and the J gene lost 2 bases, with 6 bases spanning the gap. CDR1 and CDR2 from the germline V gene are SNHLY and FYNNEI. CDR3 length: 11 residues. The table came from immunoSEQ multiplex PCR; TCRdb's copy has only in-frame clones and leaves some out. The sample carries fewer than 180,000 clones, 92% recorded once. The data derive from a study of T cell responses to AZD1222 COVID-19 vaccine. Study observations and caveats: Donor demographics were predominantly white British with a female majority; clonal diversity may be underestimated. Reports say nearly half of spike-specific TCRs go after unmutated variant regions. Across spike, vaccine-associated CD4 TCRs were found, dominant at 160-218 and 743-854.

This TCR was recovered from an adult who received the AZD1222 COVID-19 vaccine. The chain combines TRBV2 with TRBJ2-7; D remains unclear. Material: peripheral blood, obtained 28 days after the second AZD1222 dose. Here the CDR3 reads CASTPTYEQYF. CDR3 coding DNA: TGTGCCAGCACCCCCACCTACGAGCAGTACTTC.